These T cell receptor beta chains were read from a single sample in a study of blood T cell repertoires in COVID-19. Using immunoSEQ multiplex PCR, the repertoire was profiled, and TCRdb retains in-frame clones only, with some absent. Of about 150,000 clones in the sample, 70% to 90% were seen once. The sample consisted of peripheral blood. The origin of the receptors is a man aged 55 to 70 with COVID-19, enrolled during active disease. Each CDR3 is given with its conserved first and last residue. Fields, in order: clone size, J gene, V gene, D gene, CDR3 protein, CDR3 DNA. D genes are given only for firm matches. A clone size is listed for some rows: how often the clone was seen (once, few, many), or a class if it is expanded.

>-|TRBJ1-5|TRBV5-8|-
CASSPGGALPQHF
TGTGCCAGCAGCCCGGGGGGGGCCCTGCCCCAGCATTTT
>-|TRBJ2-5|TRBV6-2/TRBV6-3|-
CASSYGTGETQYF
TGTGCCAGCAGTTACGGCACGGGAGAGACCCAGTACTTC
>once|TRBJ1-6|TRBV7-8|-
CASSLSGKNSPLHF
TGTGCCAGCAGCTTATCCGGGAAGAATTCACCCCTCCACTTT
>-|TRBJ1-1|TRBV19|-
CASTSREAMNTEAFF
TGTGCCAGTACTTCACGGGAGGCAATGAACACTGAAGCTTTCTTT
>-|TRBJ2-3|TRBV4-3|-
CASSQGLGASTDTQYF
TGCGCCAGCAGCCAAGGACTAGGGGCTAGCACAGATACGCAGTATTTT
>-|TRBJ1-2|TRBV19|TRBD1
CASSMIGGQGAPGYTF
TGTGCCAGTAGTATGATTGGCGGACAGGGGGCGCCTGGCTACACCTTC
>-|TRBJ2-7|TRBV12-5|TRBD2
CASGLGLAGDEQYF
TGTGCTAGTGGTTTGGGACTAGCGGGAGACGAGCAGTACTTC
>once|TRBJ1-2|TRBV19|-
CASKLRQGANYGYTF
TGTGCCTCAAAATTGAGGCAGGGCGCAAACTATGGCTACACCTTC
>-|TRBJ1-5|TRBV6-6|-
CASSYSESNQPQHF
TGTGCCAGCAGTTACAGCGAGAGCAATCAGCCCCAGCATTTT
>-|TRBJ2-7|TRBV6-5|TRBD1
CASRLRGRNLDEQYF
TGTGCCAGCAGACTCAGGGGGCGGAATCTAGACGAGCAGTACTTC
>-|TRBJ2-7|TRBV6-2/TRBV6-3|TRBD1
CASSSTGTRYEQYF
TGTGCCAGCAGTTCGACAGGGACCCGTTACGAGCAGTACTTC
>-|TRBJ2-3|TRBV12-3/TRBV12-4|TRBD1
CASRPGGNTQYF
TGTGCCAGCAGACCAGGGGGCAATACGCAGTATTTT
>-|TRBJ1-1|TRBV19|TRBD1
CASSQPGGADTEAFF
TGTGCCAGTAGTCAACCAGGGGGCGCTGACACTGAAGCTTTCTTT
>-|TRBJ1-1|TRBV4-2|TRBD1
CASSQVSRDRIVEAFF
TGTGCCAGCAGCCAAGTGAGTAGGGACAGGATAGTAGAAGCTTTCTTT
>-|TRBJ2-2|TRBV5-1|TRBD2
CASSTSGRHTGELFF
TGCGCCAGCAGCACTAGCGGGAGACACACCGGGGAGCTGTTTTTT
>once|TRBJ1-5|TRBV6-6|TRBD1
CASSYGTGLNQPQHF
TGTGCCAGCAGTTACGGGACAGGTCTTAATCAGCCCCAGCATTTT